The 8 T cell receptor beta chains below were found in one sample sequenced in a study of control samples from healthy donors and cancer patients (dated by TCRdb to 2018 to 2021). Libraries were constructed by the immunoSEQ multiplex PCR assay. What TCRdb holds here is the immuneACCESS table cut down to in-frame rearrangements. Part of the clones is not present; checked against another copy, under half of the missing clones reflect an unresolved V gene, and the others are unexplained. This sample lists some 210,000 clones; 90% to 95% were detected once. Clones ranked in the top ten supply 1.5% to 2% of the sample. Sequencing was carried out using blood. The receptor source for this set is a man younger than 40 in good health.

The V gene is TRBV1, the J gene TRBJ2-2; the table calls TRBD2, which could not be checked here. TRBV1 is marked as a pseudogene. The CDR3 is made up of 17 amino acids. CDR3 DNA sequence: TGCACCAGCAGCCAAGGGGGACTAGCGTCGAACACCGGGGAGCTGTTTTTT. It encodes CTSSQGGLASNTGELFF.

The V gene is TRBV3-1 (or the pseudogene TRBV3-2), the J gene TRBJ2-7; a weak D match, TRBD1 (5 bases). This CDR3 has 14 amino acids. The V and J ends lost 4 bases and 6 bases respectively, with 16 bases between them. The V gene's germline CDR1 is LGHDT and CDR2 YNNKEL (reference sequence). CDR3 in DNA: TGTGCCAGCAGCCTACAGACAGTTTCAACCGAGCAGTACTTC. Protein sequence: CASSLQTVSTEQYF.

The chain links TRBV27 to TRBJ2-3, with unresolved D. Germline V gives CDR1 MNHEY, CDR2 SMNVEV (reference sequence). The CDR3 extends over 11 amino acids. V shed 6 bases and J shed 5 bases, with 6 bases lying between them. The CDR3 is CASSRRDTQYF. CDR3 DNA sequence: TGTGCCAGCAGCCGGCGAGATACGCAGTATTTT.

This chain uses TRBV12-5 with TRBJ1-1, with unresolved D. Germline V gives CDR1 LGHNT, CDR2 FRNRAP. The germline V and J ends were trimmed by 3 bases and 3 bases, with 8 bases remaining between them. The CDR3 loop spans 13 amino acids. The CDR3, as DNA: TGTGCTAGTGGTTTATCCGCTTACACTGAAGCTTTCTTT. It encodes CASGLSAYTEAFF.

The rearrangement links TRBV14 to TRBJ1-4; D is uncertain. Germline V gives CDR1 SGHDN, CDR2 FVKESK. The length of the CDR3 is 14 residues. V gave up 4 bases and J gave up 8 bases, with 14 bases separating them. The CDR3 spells CASSPAGIGEKLFF. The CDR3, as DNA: TGTGCCAGCAGCCCGGCGGGGATCGGAGAAAAACTGTTTTTT.

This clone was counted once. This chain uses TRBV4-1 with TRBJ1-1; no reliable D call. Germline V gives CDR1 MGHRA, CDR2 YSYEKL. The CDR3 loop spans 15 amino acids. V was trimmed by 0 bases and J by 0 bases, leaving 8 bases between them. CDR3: CASSQDGRVNTEAFF. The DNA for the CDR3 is TGCGCCAGCAGCCAAGACGGAAGGGTGAACACTGAAGCTTTCTTT.

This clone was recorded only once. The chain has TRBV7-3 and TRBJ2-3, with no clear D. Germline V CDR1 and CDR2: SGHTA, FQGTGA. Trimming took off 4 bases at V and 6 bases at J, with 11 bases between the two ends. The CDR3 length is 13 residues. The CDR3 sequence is CASSSQRDDTQYF. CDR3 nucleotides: TGTGCCAGCAGCTCCCAACGCGATGATACGCAGTATTTT.

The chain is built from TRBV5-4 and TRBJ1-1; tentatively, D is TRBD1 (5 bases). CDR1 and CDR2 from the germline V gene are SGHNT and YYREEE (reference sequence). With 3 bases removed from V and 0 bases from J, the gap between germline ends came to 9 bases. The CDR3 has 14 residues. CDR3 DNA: TGTGCCAGCAGCTCCCCGGGGGTGAACACTGAAGCTTTCTTT. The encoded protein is CASSSPGVNTEAFF.